This entry describes one T cell receptor (beta chain). In germline, CDR1 is MNHEY, CDR2 SVGAGI. The CDR3 is 12 residues long. The germline V and J ends were trimmed by 11 bases and 1 base, with 6 bases remaining between them. The source of the sample is a study of chemoradiotherapy in HPV16-positive cancers. Using immunoSEQ multiplex PCR, the repertoire was profiled, and TCRdb retains in-frame clones only, with some absent. This repertoire shows 55,000 to 85,000 clones, almost 90% found once; its top ten account for 4% to 4.5%. The sequencing used blood, collected from a patient who underwent chemoradiotherapy. The V call is TRBV6-5, the J call TRBJ2-6; D is undetermined. The receptor comes from a human donor with HPV-associated anogenital cancer. CDR3 sequence reads: CAGRSGANVLTF. The CDR3, as DNA: TGTGCCGGAAGATCTGGGGCCAACGTCCTGACTTTC.